The entry that follows covers one T cell receptor (beta chain) sequence. These data belong to a study of blood T cell repertoires in COVID-19. Across the study: Acute and convalescent COVID-19 specimens originated in the United States, Italy and Spain. Sources were T cells, B-cell-depleted T cells, or PBMCs; the material itself was cDNA or gDNA.

Repertoires were generated with immunoSEQ multiplex PCR, while TCRdb's copy carries only in-frame clones and drops some. This table has about 370,000 clones, approximately 88% appearing once. V was clipped by 3 bases and J by 0 bases; unmatched bases: 4. This CDR3 contains 17 residues. Germline CDR1 SEHNR, CDR2 FQNEAQ (reference sequence). The chain uses TRBV7-9 and TRBJ2-1, with TRBD2 identical over 11 bases. The sequence derives from a woman aged 25 to 39 with COVID-19, enrolled during active disease. Sequencing was performed on peripheral blood. This CDR3 reads CASSLRGLAASYNEQFF. In nucleotides, the CDR3 is TGTGCCAGCAGCTTGCGGGGACTAGCGGCCTCCTACAATGAGCAGTTCTTC.